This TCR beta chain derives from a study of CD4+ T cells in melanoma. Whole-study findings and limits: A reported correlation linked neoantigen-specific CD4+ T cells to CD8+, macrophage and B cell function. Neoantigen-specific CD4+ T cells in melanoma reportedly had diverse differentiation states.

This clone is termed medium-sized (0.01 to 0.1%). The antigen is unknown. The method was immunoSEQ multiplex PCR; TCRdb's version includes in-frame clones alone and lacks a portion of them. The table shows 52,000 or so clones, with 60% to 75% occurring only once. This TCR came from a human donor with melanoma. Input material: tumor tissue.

CDR3 nucleotide sequence: TGTGCCAGCAGCGCGTCAGGGAATCAGCCCCAGCATTTT. Amino acids: CASSASGNQPQHF. This sequence joins TRBV9 and TRBJ1-5, with TRBD1 as a possible D gene (5 bases). CDR1 is SGDLS and CDR2 is YYNGEE in the germline V gene. Trimming took off 3 bases at V and 4 bases at J, with 8 bases between the two ends. The CDR3 is 13 amino acids.